Listed below are T cell receptor beta chains from one sample, sequenced in a study of blood T cell repertoires in COVID-19. Method: immunoSEQ multiplex PCR; TCRdb's copy keeps in-frame clones and lacks some. There are approximately 78,000 clones in the sample; approximately 90% occur only once, and just over 2.5% lies in the top ten. The sequenced material came from peripheral blood. All receptors come from a man in his forties or fifties with COVID-19, enrolled during active disease. The CDR3 runs from the conserved cysteine through the conserved F or W.

TRBV10-3	TRBJ2-3	CAILGQGGTDTQYF
TRBV4-3	TRBJ2-1	CASSQEVGTSDSYEQFF
TRBV14	TRBJ2-1	CASSLLGTPLNEQFF
TRBV5-1	TRBJ2-2	CASSPQGQGELFF
TRBV2	TRBJ1-2	CASRVDLGSSGYTF
TRBV29-1	TRBJ2-1	CSSSLGLVGDEQFF
TRBV5-4	TRBJ2-6	CASSSGQGAPGANVLTF
TRBV9	TRBJ2-5	CASSMETQYF
TRBV6-2/TRBV6-3	TRBJ2-7	CASSYSGVYEQYF
TRBV19	TRBJ1-5	CASTWTGSTQPQHF
TRBV27	TRBJ1-6	CASSSGQSYSPLHF
TRBV24-1	TRBJ2-3	CATSDPTSASTDTQYF
TRBV7-9	TRBJ2-1	CASSPPGLADEQFF
TRBV5-4	TRBJ1-4	CASSFSAGGNEKLFF
TRBV19	TRBJ1-2	CASSPRDRAGYTF
TRBV5-5	TRBJ2-5	CASSLSPGLAGGLGTQYF
TRBV27	TRBJ2-5	CASSLYGNQETQYF
TRBV19	TRBJ1-4	CASSIDAPGDEKLFF
TRBV10-3	TRBJ2-6	CANETGASSGANVLTF
TRBV5-4	TRBJ2-3	CASSPIAGGPVDTQYF
TRBV5-1	TRBJ2-4	CASSLAGGPENIQYF
TRBV6-8	TRBJ2-1	CASRPLVGDRAHEQFF
TRBV15	TRBJ2-3	CATSRDSTSGSTDTQYF
TRBV27	TRBJ1-5	CASSLRAYGNQPQHF
TRBV5-1	TRBJ1-1	CASSLEHRPNTEAFF
TRBV28	TRBJ1-6	CASAQGPYNSPLHF
TRBV11-2	TRBJ2-4	CASSSAGAKNIQYF
TRBV27	TRBJ1-2	CASSLKPPRQGHGYTF
TRBV24-1	TRBJ1-2	CAPPRGGYTF
TRBV12-3/TRBV12-4	TRBJ2-6	CASTREGANVLTF
TRBV19	TRBJ1-1	CASSRGVHTEAFF
TRBV4-1	TRBJ2-1	CASRGLAGYNEQFF
TRBV19	TRBJ2-2	CASTPGQGVTGELFF
TRBV3-1/TRBV3-2	TRBJ2-3	CASSQGTSGRTDTQYF
TRBV7-9	TRBJ1-1	CASTRSQTGTEAFF
TRBV21-1	TRBJ2-2	CASNEGLAGAGELFF
TRBV25-1	TRBJ2-2	CASRGTGAGELFF
TRBV7-2	TRBJ2-3	CASSRTSGSTDTQYF
TRBV10-2	TRBJ2-5	CASSERWEGQETQYF
TRBV5-1	TRBJ2-1	CASTLLAGDYNEQFF
TRBV25-1	TRBJ2-1	CASSQAGGQFF
TRBV10-3	TRBJ2-1	CAIQTGGDEQFF
TRBV7-8	TRBJ2-2	CASSLAGLAGGRNTGELFF
TRBV7-3	TRBJ1-1	CASSLGRVMNTEAFF
TRBV2	TRBJ1-5	CASLQGGGSNQPQHF
TRBV11-2	TRBJ1-1	CASSWGQWNTEAFF